This TCR beta chain was documented in a study of PD-1 blockade in classical Hodgkin lymphoma. Following autologous stem cell transplantation, relapse occurred in every patient, and exposure to brentuximab vedotin varied. Complete response, partial response or progressive disease were the best responses. Here immunoSEQ multiplex PCR was the method, and the copy in TCRdb shows in-frame clones only, minus some. The sample records fewer than 65,000 clones, about 88% being singletons. V shed 5 bases and J 0 bases; nucleotides not matched to a gene: 11. CDR1 SGHNT and CDR2 YENEEA come from the germline V gene. CDR3 length: 18 residues. Comments on this clone: Its target is not known.

Study results and caveats: The study found that TCR diversity rose significantly by C4D1 in CD4+ but not CD8+ cells. Exclusion was the outcome for patients who began nivolumab under 1 year after ASCT. Complete responders' diversity at baseline resembled that of newly diagnosed patients.

The chain employs TRBV11-3 and TRBJ1-4, with 8 bases aligning to TRBD1. The receptor comes from a human donor with classical Hodgkin lymphoma. Sequencing used peripheral blood mononuclear cells (PBMCs), obtained at baseline. CDR3 in DNA: TGTGCCAGCAGCCCCGACAGGGGCGCATATACAACTAATGAAAAACTGTTTTTT. As protein: CASSPDRGAYTTNEKLFF.